The source of this T cell receptor beta chain is a study of blood T cell repertoires in COVID-19. At the level of the study: Donors in the United States, Italy and Spain gave samples during acute or convalescent COVID-19. The cDNA or gDNA used as material had been derived from T cells, B-cell-depleted T cells, or PBMCs.

Patients from Seattle were sampled longitudinally, starting during active infection. The CDR3 covers 15 residues. V dropped 5 bases and J dropped 5; count of bases not matched to a gene: 7. The germline V gene has CDR1 SNHLY and CDR2 FYNNEI. Profiled with immunoSEQ multiplex PCR; TCRdb holds only in-frame clones, not every one. The sample holds some 180,000 clones, 75% to 85% seen once. This receptor was taken from a woman aged 40 to 50 with COVID-19, enrolled during active disease. Sequencing input: peripheral blood. The gene calls are TRBV2 and TRBJ2-3; 10 bases align to TRBD2. CDR3 residues: CASSSERGGVDTQYF. The CDR3 DNA sequence: TGTGCCAGCAGTTCCGAGCGGGGGGGCGTAGATACGCAGTATTTT.